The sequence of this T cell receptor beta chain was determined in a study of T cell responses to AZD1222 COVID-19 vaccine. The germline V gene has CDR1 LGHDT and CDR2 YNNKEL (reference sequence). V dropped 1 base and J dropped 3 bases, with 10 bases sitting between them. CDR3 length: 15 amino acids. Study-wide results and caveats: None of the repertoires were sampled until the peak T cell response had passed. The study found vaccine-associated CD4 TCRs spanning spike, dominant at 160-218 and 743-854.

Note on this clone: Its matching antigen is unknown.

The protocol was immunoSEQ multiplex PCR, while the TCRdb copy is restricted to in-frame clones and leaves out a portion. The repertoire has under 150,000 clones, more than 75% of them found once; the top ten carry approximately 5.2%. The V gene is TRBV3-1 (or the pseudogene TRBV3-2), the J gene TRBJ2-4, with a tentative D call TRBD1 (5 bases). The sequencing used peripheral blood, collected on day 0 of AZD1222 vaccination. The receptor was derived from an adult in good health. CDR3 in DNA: TGTGCCAGCAGCCAAGGGGGCAGCCACAAAAACATTCAGTACTTC. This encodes CASSQGGSHKNIQYF.